This T cell receptor (beta chain) was recovered during a study of shared clonotypes between healthy human individuals. On sorted subsets, replicate PCRs used approximately 190 ng DNA, or 25,000 to 35,000 T cell genomes. Clones were sequenced by immunoSEQ multiplex PCR, and TCRdb holds only the in-frame ones, with some missing. The sample has about 2,500,000 clones, just over 90% seen once. Germline CDR1 SQVTM, CDR2 ANQGSEA. The V gene end was trimmed by 6 bases and the J gene end by 5 bases; junction bases not matched to a gene: 5. CDR3 length: 14 amino acids. Everyone who donated was a Caucasian adult who lived in Nashville, Tennessee. CD45RA-negative memory and CD45RA+ naive subsets were split from the CD4+ cells.

The sample consisted of naive CD4+ T cells sorted from blood. As to subset: CD45RA+ positively selected. V usage is TRBV29-1 and J usage is TRBJ2-3; 13 bases are shared with TRBD2. The TCR originated in a man between 18 and 35 years old in good health. In DNA, the CDR3 is TGCAGCGTCGGACTAGCGGGAGAAGGAGATACGCAGTATTTT. Translation gives CSVGLAGEGDTQYF.